This T cell receptor (beta chain) was sequenced during a study of T-cell reconstitution after alpha-beta-depleted transplantation in children. Study results and limitations: T-cell numbers and diversity one year post-transplant derived largely from freshly generated T cells.

CDR1 DFQATT and CDR2 SNEGSKA come from the germline V gene (reference sequence). The CDR3 has 14 residues. V was trimmed by 3 bases and J by 8 bases, leaving 19 bases between them. This clonotype was seen repeatedly, ten times or more. Antigen specificity is unknown. Unique molecular identifiers were incorporated into the prepared TCRbeta library. MiXCR, run by TCRdb on the PCR reads, gives a single entry per CDR3 protein. Of about 150,000 distinct CDR3 sequences listed, 11% were seen once; the top ten hold about 12%. This sequence originates from a boy aged 2 to 9 with acute myeloid leukemia, due to receive a stem cell transplant. The material was PBMCs, obtained before TCRalphabeta/CD19-depleted stem cell transplant. This sequence joins TRBV20-1 and TRBJ1-2; D ambiguous. The CDR3 sequence: CSASHHGLREGYTF. DNA of the CDR3: TGCAGTGCTAGTCATCATGGCCTACGGGAAGGCTACACCTTC.